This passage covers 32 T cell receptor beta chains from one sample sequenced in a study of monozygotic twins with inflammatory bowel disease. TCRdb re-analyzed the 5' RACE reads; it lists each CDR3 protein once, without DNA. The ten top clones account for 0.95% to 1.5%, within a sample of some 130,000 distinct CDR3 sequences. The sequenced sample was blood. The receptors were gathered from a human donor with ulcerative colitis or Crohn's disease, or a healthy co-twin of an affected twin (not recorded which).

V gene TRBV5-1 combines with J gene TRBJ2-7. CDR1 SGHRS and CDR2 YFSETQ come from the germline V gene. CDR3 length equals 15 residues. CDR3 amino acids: CASSLGDTGSYEQYF.

The CDR3 here is CASSFIDGSGDYNEQFF. The chain joins TRBV5-1 to TRBJ2-1; the TCRdb D gene call, TRBD2, has no DNA to confirm it. This CDR3 is 17 amino acids long. Germline CDR1 SGHRS, CDR2 YFSETQ. Supplemented by reference TRBV5-1 and TRBJ2-1, the full variable domain reads KAGVTQTPRYLIKTRGQQVTLSCSPISGHRSVSWYQQTPGQGLQFLFEYFSETQRNKGNFPGRFSGRQFSNSRSEMNVSTLELGDSALYLCASSFIDGSGDYNEQFFGPGTRLTVL.

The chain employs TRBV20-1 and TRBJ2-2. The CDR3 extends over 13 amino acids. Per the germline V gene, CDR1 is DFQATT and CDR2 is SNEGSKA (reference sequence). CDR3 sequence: CSARGLNTGELFF.

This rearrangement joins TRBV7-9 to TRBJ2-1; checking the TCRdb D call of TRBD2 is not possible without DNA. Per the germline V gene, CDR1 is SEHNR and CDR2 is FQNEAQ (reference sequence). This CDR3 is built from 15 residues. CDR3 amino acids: CASSLGRAGYNEQFF.

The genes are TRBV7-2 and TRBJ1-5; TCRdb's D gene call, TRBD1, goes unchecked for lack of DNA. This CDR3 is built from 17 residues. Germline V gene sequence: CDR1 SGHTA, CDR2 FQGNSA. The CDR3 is CASSLKGIGGRNQPQHF.

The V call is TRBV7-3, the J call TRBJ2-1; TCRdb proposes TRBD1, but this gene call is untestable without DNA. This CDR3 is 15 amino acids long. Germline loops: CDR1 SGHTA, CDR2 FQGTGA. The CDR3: CASSLSGQAYNEQFF.

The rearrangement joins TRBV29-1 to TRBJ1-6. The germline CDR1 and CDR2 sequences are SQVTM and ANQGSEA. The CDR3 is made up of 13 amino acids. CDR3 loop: CSVVFSFGGPLHF.

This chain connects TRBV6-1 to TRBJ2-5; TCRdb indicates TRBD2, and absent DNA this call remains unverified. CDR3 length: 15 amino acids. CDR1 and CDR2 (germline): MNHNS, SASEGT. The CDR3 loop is CASSLRLAEQETQYF.

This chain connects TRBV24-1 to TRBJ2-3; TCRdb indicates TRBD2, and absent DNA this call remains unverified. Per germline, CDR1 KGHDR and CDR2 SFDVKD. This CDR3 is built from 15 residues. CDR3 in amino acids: CATSDELAGGYTQYF.

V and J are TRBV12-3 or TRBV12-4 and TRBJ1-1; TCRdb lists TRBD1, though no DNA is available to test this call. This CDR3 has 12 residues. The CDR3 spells CASSSRQGIAFF.

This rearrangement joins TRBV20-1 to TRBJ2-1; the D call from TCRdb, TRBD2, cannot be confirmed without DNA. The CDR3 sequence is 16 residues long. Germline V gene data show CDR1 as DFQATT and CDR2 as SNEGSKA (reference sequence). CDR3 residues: CSATGPGLAAYNEQFF.

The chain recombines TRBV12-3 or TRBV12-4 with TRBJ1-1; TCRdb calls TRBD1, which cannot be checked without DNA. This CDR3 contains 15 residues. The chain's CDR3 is CASSFRTGTNTEAFF.

CDR3: CSASYPPASGGTEQYF. V usage is TRBV20-1 and J usage is TRBJ2-7; as DNA is missing, the TRBD2 call by TCRdb cannot be tested. Germline lookup yields CDR1 DFQATT and CDR2 SNEGSKA (reference sequence). The CDR3 spans 16 residues.

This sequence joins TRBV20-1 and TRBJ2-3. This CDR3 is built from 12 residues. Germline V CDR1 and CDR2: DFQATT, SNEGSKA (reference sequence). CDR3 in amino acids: CSARENSDTQYF.

The chain's CDR3 is CASSPDNSPLHF. The V and J genes are TRBV18 and TRBJ1-6. The V gene's germline CDR1 is KGHSH and CDR2 LQKENI. The CDR3 runs to 12 residues.

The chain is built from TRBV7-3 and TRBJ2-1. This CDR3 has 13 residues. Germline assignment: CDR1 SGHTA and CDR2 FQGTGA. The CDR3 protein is CASSFSGPNEQFF. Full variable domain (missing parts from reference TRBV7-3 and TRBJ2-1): GAGVSQTPSNKVTEKGKYVELRCDPISGHTALYWYRQSLGQGPEFLIYFQGTGAADDSGLPNDRFFAVRPEGSVSTLKIQRTERGDSAVYLCASSFSGPNEQFFGPGTRLTVL.

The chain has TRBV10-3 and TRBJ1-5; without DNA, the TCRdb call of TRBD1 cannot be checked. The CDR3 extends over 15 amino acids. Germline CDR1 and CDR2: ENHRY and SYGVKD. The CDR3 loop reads CAISDLQGANQPQHF.

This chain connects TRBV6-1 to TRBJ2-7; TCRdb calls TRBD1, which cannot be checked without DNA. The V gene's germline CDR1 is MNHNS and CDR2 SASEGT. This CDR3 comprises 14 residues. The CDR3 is CASRVEGLPYEQYF.

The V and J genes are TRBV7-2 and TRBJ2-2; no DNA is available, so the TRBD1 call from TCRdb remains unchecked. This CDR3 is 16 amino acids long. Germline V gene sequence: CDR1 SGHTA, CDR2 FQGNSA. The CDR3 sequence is CASSLAGAPGTGELFF.

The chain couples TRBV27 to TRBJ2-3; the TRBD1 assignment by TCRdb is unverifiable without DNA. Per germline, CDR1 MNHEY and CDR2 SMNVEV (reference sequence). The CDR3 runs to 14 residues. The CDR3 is CASNAGIRTDTQYF.

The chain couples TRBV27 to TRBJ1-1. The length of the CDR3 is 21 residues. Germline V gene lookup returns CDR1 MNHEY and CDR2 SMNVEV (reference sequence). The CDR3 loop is CASRPNYSPILSLFMNTEAFF.

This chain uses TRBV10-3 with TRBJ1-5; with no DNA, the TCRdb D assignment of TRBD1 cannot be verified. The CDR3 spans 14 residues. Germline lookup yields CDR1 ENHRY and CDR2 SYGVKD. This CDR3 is CAISDGQGNQPQHF.

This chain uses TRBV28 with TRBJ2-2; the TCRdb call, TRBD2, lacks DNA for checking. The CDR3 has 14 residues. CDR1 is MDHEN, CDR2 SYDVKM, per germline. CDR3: CASREGGEIGELFF.

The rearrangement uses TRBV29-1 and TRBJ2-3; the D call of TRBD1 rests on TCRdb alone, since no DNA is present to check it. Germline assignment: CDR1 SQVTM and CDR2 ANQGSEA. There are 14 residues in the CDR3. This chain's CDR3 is CSVDPGGSTDTQYF.

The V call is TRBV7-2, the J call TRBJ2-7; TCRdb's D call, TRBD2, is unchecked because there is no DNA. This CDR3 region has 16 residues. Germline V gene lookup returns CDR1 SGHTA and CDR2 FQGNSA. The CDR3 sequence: CASSPSRASGSYEQYF.

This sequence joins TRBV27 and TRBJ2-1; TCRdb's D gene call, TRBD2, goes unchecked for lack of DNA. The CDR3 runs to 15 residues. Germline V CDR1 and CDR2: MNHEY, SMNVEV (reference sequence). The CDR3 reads CASSSTGLRYNEQFF.

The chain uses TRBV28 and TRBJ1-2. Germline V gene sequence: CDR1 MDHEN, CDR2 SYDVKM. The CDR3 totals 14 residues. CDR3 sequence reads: CASVERLANYGYTF.

The CDR3 here is CASSPSTGNYGYTF. The genes are TRBV18 and TRBJ1-2; TCRdb returns TRBD1, unconfirmable since there is no DNA. Germline-derived CDR1 and CDR2 are KGHSH and LQKENI. This CDR3 has 14 amino acids.

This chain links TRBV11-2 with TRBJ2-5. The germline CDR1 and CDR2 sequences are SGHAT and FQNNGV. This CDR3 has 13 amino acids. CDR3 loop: CASSFSIMETQYF.

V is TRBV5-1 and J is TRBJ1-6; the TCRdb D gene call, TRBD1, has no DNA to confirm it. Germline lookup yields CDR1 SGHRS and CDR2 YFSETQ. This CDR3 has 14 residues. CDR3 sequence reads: CASSFSGGGSPLHF.

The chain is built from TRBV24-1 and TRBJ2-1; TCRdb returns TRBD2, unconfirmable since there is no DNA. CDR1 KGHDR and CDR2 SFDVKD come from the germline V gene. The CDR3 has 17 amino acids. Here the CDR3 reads CATSDRLTSGFYNEQFF.

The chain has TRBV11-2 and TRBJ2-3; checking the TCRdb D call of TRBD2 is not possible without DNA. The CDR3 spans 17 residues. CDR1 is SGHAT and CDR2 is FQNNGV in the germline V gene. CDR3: CASSFPSGRRETDTQYF.